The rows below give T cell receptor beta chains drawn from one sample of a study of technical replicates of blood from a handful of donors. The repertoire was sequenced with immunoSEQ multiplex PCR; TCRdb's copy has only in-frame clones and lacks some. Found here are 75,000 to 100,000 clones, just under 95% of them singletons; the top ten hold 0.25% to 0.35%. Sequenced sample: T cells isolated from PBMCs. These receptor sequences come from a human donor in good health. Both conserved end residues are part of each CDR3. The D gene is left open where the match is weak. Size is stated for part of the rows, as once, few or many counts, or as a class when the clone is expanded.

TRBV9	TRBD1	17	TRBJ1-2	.	CASSPGTGDGSNYGYTF	TGTGCCAGCAGCCCGGGGACAGGGGACGGGTCTAACTATGGCTACACCTTC
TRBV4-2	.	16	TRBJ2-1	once	CASSQDVRGGNNEQFF	TGTGCCAGCAGCCAAGATGTAAGGGGGGGGAACAATGAGCAGTTCTTC
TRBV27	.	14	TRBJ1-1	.	CASKGQDPKRRAFF	TGTGCCAGCAAGGGACAAGACCCGAAAAGGCGAGCTTTCTTT
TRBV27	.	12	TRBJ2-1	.	CASSLIPNEQFF	TGTGCCAGCAGTTTAATCCCTAATGAGCAGTTCTTC
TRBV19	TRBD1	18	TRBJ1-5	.	CASSIRTGKVVVNQPQHF	TGTGCCAGTAGTATCCGGACAGGGAAGGTAGTAGTTAATCAGCCCCAGCATTTT
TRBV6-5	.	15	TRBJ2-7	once	CASSIQAGANYEQYF	TGTGCCAGCAGTATTCAAGCAGGGGCCAACTACGAGCAGTACTTC
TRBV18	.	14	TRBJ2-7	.	CASSLTDTSYEQYF	TGTGCCAGCTCACTAACCGACACCTCCTACGAGCAGTACTTC
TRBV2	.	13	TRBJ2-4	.	CASSLTDPDIQYF	TGTGCCAGCAGTTTGACAGATCCAGACATTCAGTACTTC
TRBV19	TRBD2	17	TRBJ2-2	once	CASSRGTSGSGTGELFF	TGTGCCAGTAGTAGAGGGACTAGCGGGAGCGGCACCGGGGAGCTGTTTTTT
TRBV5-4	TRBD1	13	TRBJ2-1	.	CASSSGQGNEQFF	TGTGCCAGCAGCTCGGGACAGGGGAATGAGCAGTTCTTC